Detailed here is one T cell receptor beta chain. The antigen is not known. Germline and junction disagree at one end, which may indicate a read error. These data come from a study of tumor-infiltrating lymphocytes in glioblastoma multiforme. TCR beta libraries were built from RNA through three nested multiplex PCR rounds using modified ARM-PCR. Input was 0.5 ug total RNA, reverse-transcribed with a C-beta primer. These TCRB libraries lack any described unique molecular identifiers. One entry per CDR3 protein results from TCRdb running MiXCR on the multiplex PCR reads. Here the sample spans approximately 14,000 distinct CDR3 sequences, approximately 71% being singletons. Findings and limits, study-wide: Only one glioblastoma patient had TCR and mutation analysis. The T cells in this sample were not sorted into functional subsets.

CDR3 length: 15 residues. Germline V gene data show CDR1 as DFQATT and CDR2 as SNEGSKA (reference sequence). This chain uses TRBV20-1 with TRBJ1-6; D ambiguous. The specimen was brain tumor tissue. This clonotype was obtained from a male donor with glioblastoma. CDR3 sequence: CSARGRGSVNSPHLF. CDR3 bases: TGCAGTGCCAGAGGGCGGGGTTCCGTGAATTCACCCCACCTCTTT.